This passage covers 5 T cell receptor beta chains from one sample sequenced in a study of monozygotic twins with inflammatory bowel disease. Reanalyzing the 5' RACE reads, TCRdb keeps one entry per CDR3 protein, without DNA. The specimen's table records about 210,000 distinct CDR3 sequences. Sample: blood. The receptor set was obtained from a human donor with ulcerative colitis or Crohn's disease, or a healthy co-twin of an affected twin (not recorded which).

The rearrangement uses TRBV5-1 and TRBJ2-3; lacking DNA, the TRBD2 call made by TCRdb goes unchecked. Germline assignment: CDR1 SGHRS and CDR2 YFSETQ. This CDR3 comprises 17 residues. The chain's CDR3 is CASRTLLAGQSTDTQYF.

This chain joins TRBV6-2 or TRBV6-3 and TRBJ1-1. The CDR3 length is 15 residues. Per germline, CDR1 MNHEY and CDR2 SVGEGT. The CDR3 sequence: CASTSLSVRYTEAFF.

The genes are TRBV29-1 and TRBJ1-1. Per germline, CDR1 SQVTM and CDR2 ANQGSEA. The CDR3 consists of 14 residues. Here the CDR3 reads CSVPSTEVGTEAFF.

This chain links TRBV9 with TRBJ2-7; TCRdb reports TRBD2, a call that lacks DNA to check it against. The CDR3 is made up of 14 amino acids. Germline CDR1 SGDLS, CDR2 YYNGEE. The CDR3 spells CASSVGRDPYEQYF.

The CDR3 sequence: CASSQQGLQYF. The V gene is TRBV3-1, the J gene TRBJ2-3; TCRdb designates TRBD1, a call that cannot be tested without DNA. Germline V CDR1 and CDR2: LGHDT, YNNKEL (reference sequence). The CDR3 sequence is 11 residues long.